Shown below are 19 T cell receptor beta chains from a single sample sequenced in a study of blood T cell repertoires in COVID-19. This table comes from immunoSEQ multiplex PCR, and its TCRdb copy is limited to in-frame clones, with some not included. This table has around 170,000 clones, roughly 78% appearing once. The specimen sequenced was peripheral blood. The receptors were sampled from a man in his 70s with active or convalescent COVID-19.

In this sample, this clone turned up once. The CDR3 region has the DNA TGTGCCAGTAGACGGCCGGCAGGGGGCGCGTCGAAAGACTATGGCTACACCTTC. Its translation is CASRRPAGGASKDYGYTF. The chain carries TRBV19 and TRBJ1-2; 8 bases match TRBD1. Germline V lookup: CDR1 LNHDA, CDR2 SQIVND (reference sequence). J was trimmed by 3 bases and V by 6 bases; bases with no gene match: 18. The CDR3 length is 18 residues.

V is TRBV25-1 and J is TRBJ2-7, with 9 bases fitting TRBD2. CDR1 is MGHDK and CDR2 is SYGVNS in the germline V gene. V was clipped by 3 bases and J by 4 bases; unmatched bases: 4. CDR3 length: 14 amino acids. The CDR3 coding sequence is TGTGCCAGCAGTGAGGTTAGCGGGGGTTACGAGCAGTACTTC. This encodes CASSEVSGGYEQYF.

The chain carries TRBV23-1 and TRBJ2-1; 9 bases map to TRBD2. TRBV23-1 is an open reading frame, and its role is uncertain. Unmatched junction bases numbered 15, after V lost 0 bases and J lost 0 bases. This CDR3 is 21 amino acids long. In DNA, the CDR3 is TGCGCCAGCAGTCAATCTGCGGGGATAACGACTAGCGGAGGCTCCTACAATGAGCAGTTCTTC. The encoded protein is CASSQSAGITTSGGSYNEQFF.

This clone occurred a few times. V usage is TRBV7-8 and J usage is TRBJ1-2, with D hard to call. The CDR3 is 13 amino acids. Germline CDR1 is SGHVS and CDR2 is FQNEAQ. The germline V and J ends were trimmed by 3 bases and 3 bases, with 8 bases remaining between them. The CDR3 DNA reads TGTGCCAGCAGCTTTTACAGAGACTATGGCTACACCTTC. It is translated as CASSFYRDYGYTF.

This rearrangement joins TRBV2 to TRBJ1-2; 12 nucleotides agree with TRBD1. Germline assignment: CDR1 SNHLY and CDR2 FYNNEI. The CDR3 has 15 amino acids. Trimming cost V 6 bases and J 5 bases; bases outside gene matches: 7. The CDR3 region has the DNA TGTGCCAGCAGCCTCAGGGACAGGGGGCGATATGGCTACACCTTC. Amino acid sequence: CASSLRDRGRYGYTF.

This clone is a singleton in its sample. The V call is TRBV7-8, the J call TRBJ2-7; 8 positions agree with TRBD2. Unmatched junction bases numbered 3, after V lost 5 bases and J lost 3 bases. CDR1 SGHVS and CDR2 FQNEAQ come from the germline V gene. This CDR3 is built from 13 residues. The CDR3 sequence: CASSPGTSYEQYF. The CDR3 DNA reads TGTGCCAGCAGCCCCGGGACTAGCTACGAGCAGTACTTC.

This chain uses TRBV14 with TRBJ1-1; tentatively, D is TRBD1 (5 bases). Per the germline V gene, CDR1 is SGHDN and CDR2 is FVKESK. The CDR3 is 13 residues long. Trimming shortened V by 4 bases and J by 6 bases, and 12 bases separated the two germline ends. CDR3 sequence reads: CASSPQRGAEAFF. The CDR3 nucleotides read TGTGCCAGCAGCCCTCAGCGGGGCGCTGAAGCTTTCTTT.

The chain has TRBV18 and TRBJ1-5; D is possibly TRBD1 (6 bases). Trimming stripped 4 bases from V and 3 bases from J, with 13 bases between. The germline gives CDR1 KGHSH, CDR2 LQKENI. The CDR3 is 15 amino acids. CDR3 DNA sequence: TGTGCCAGCTCACAAGCAGGGGCTTCCAATCAGCCCCAGCATTTT. It yields the protein CASSQAGASNQPQHF.

The gene calls are TRBV5-1 and TRBJ2-3, with D perhaps TRBD2 (6 bases). This CDR3 is built from 15 residues. Germline V gene sequence: CDR1 SGHRS, CDR2 YFSETQ. With 4 bases removed from V and 4 bases from J, the gap between germline ends came to 16 bases. CDR3 DNA: TGCGCCAGCAGCCCCGTCCCGGGAGCGGCAGATACGCAGTATTTT. Translated: CASSPVPGAADTQYF.

This sequence joins TRBV2 and TRBJ2-5, with 14 positions matching TRBD2. There are 15 residues in the CDR3. Germline loops: CDR1 SNHLY, CDR2 FYNNEI. After removal of 6 bases from V and 5 bases from J, the junction contained 5 bases not matched to a gene. This CDR3 is CASRGGLAGEETQYF. In DNA form, the CDR3 reads TGTGCCAGCAGAGGGGGACTAGCGGGAGAGGAGACCCAGTACTTC.

This rearrangement joins TRBV10-2 to TRBJ1-5; weak D call: TRBD1 (5 bases). The germline V gene has CDR1 WSHSY and CDR2 SAAADI. Trimming shortened V by 6 bases and J by 5 bases, and 17 bases separated the two germline ends. CDR3 length: 15 amino acids. The CDR3 DNA reads as TGCGCCAGCAGCCGCGGGACGGGCCCCGATCAGCCCCAGCATTTT. Translated: CASSRGTGPDQPQHF.

This chain uses TRBV19 with TRBJ2-1; the D gene is possibly TRBD2 (6 bases). Between the trimmed V and J ends, which lost 3 bases and 6 bases, there was a span of 9 bases. The CDR3 has 13 amino acids. Germline loops: CDR1 LNHDA, CDR2 SQIVND (reference sequence). CDR3 loop: CASSIGTLNEQFF. The CDR3 DNA is TGTGCCAGTAGTATTGGGACTCTCAATGAGCAGTTCTTC.

This chain links TRBV6-5 with TRBJ1-1; 8 bases agree with TRBD1. CDR3 size: 15 residues. Germline V lookup: CDR1 MNHEY, CDR2 SVGAGI. The trim removed 6 bases at V and 7 bases at J, leaving 13 bases unmatched. The CDR3 region is CASSFTTGGEGEAFF. The CDR3 DNA reads as TGTGCCAGCAGCTTCACAACAGGGGGAGAGGGTGAAGCTTTCTTT.

This clone appeared a few times. The junction does not match germline at one end; this may be a read error. The chain carries TRBV6-5 and TRBJ1-3; D is perhaps TRBD1 (6 bases). This CDR3 has 12 amino acids. Germline V gene data show CDR1 as MNHEY and CDR2 as SVGAGI. The CDR3 bases are TGTGCCTGCAGGGGCCCTGGAAACACCATATATTTT. Protein: CACRGPGNTIYF.

This clone was found a few times. This chain connects TRBV18 to TRBJ2-4; tentative D call: TRBD1 (6 bases). The CDR3 consists of 15 residues. In germline, CDR1 is KGHSH, CDR2 LQKENI. Trimming removed 5 bases at V and 6 bases at J, with 17 bases between. In nucleotides, the CDR3 is TGTGCCAGCTCAACGGCTGGGGGCGCCGGAAACATTCAGTACTTC. Its protein is CASSTAGGAGNIQYF.

The chain employs TRBV6-5 and TRBJ2-7; TRBD1 is a possible D gene (6 bases). The CDR3 extends over 15 amino acids. The V and J ends lost 5 bases and 3 bases respectively, with 17 bases between them. Germline CDR1 and CDR2: MNHEY and SVGAGI. This CDR3 is CASSPPGHKFYEQYF. In nucleotides, the CDR3 is TGTGCCAGCAGTCCACCGGGACACAAGTTCTACGAGCAGTACTTC.

The genes are TRBV5-5 and TRBJ2-7, with 12 bases aligning to TRBD2. This CDR3 has 17 amino acids. Germline CDR1 and CDR2: SGHKS and YYEKEE (reference sequence). J lost 2 bases, V lost 4 bases, and 10 bases had no gene match. The CDR3 is CASSVRGTSGWTYEQYF. DNA of the CDR3: TGTGCCAGCAGCGTTAGAGGGACTAGCGGGTGGACCTACGAGCAGTACTTC.

Concerning this clone: This specimen includes other DNA sequences encoding the same CDR3. The chain recombines TRBV19 with TRBJ1-5; 8 positions match TRBD1. Germline CDR1 reads LNHDA; CDR2 reads SQIVND (reference sequence). Trimming removed 3 bases from V and 4 bases from J; junction bases left unmatched: 2. The length of the CDR3 is 14 residues. The CDR3 coding sequence is TGTGCCAGTAGTATCGACAGGGGAAATCAGCCCCAGCATTTT. Translated: CASSIDRGNQPQHF.

The chain recombines TRBV14 with TRBJ2-3; TRBD2 aligns across 9 bases. This CDR3 is 16 amino acids long. Germline CDR1 is SGHDN and CDR2 is FVKESK. Losses at the gene ends were 4 bases for V and 5 bases for J; bases not matched to a gene: 10. The CDR3, as DNA: TGTGCCAGCAGCCCCTCCCAGCGGGGGGCAGGAGATACGCAGTATTTT. This translates into CASSPSQRGAGDTQYF.